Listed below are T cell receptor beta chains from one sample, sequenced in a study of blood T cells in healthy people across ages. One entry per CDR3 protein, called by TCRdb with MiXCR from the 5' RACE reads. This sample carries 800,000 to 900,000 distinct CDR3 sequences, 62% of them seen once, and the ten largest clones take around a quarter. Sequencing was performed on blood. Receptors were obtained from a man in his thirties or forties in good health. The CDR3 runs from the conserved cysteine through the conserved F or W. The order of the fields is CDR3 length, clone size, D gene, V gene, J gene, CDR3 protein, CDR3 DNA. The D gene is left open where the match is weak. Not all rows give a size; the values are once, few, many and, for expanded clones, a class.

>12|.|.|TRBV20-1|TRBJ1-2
CSARTESYGYTF
TGCAGTGCCAGGACAGAGAGCTATGGCTACACCTTC
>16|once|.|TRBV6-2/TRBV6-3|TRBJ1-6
CARFLGPKIIDGPLHF
TGTGCCAGATTCTTGGGGCCCAAAATAATAGATGGGCCCCTCCACTTT
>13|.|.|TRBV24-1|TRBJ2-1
CATRGLTQETQFF
TGTGCCACCCGAGGGCTTACTCAAGAGACCCAGTTCTTC
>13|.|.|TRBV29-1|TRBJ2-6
CSVLFSGANVLTF
TGCAGCGTTCTCTTCTCTGGGGCCAACGTCCTGACTTTC
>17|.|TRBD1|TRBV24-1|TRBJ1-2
CATSDPPPRGRNYGYTF
TGTGCCACCAGTGATCCCCCGCCCAGGGGGAGAAACTATGGCTACACCTTC
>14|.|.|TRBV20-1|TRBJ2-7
CSEEGRQGTNEQYF
TGCAGCGAGGAAGGACGGCAGGGCACCAATGAGCAGTACTTC
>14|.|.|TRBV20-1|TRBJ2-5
CSASTTRAPETQYF
TGCAGTGCTAGCACAACAAGGGCCCCAGAGACCCAGTACTTC
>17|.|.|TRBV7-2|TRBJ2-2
CASTSPSRVVSTGELFF
TGTGCCAGCACCTCCCCAAGTCGTGTTGTTAGCACCGGGGAGCTGTTTTTT
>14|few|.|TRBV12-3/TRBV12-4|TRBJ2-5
CASTSPGDQETQYF
TGTGCCAGCACCTCCCCAGGGGACCAAGAGACCCAGTACTTC
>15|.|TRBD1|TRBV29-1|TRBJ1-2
CSAGGTGAYNYGYTF
TGCAGCGCGGGGGGGACAGGGGCCTATAACTATGGCTACACCTTC
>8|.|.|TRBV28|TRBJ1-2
CASGGYTF
TGTGCCAGCGGGGGCTACACCTTC
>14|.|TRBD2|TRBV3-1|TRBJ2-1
CASRRGLAGGEQFF
TGTGCCAGCAGAAGGGGACTAGCGGGGGGGGAGCAGTTCTTC
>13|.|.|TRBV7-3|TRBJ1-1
CTSSLGTGGPAFF
TGTACCAGCAGCTTAGGGACCGGCGGGCCGGCTTTCTTT
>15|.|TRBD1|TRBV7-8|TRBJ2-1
CASSRDRIVYNEQFF
TGTGCCAGCAGCAGGGACAGGATTGTGTACAATGAGCAGTTCTTC
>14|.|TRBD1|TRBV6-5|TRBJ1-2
CASRSMGQGHGYTF
TGTGCCAGCAGATCCATGGGACAGGGACATGGCTACACCTTC
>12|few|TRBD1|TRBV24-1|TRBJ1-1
CATSDRQGIAFF
TGTGCCACCAGTGACAGACAGGGGATAGCTTTCTTT
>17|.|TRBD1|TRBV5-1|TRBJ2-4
CASSPRSRQGLPGDQYF
TGCGCCAGCAGCCCGCGATCGCGACAGGGGTTGCCGGGGGATCAGTACTTC
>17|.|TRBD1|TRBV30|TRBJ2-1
CACNKKTGQGAHNEQFF
TGTGCCTGTAATAAAAAGACCGGACAGGGGGCGCATAATGAGCAGTTCTTC
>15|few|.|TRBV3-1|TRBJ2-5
CASSQEKPGEETQYF
TGTGCCAGCAGCCAAGAAAAGCCGGGAGAAGAGACCCAGTACTTC
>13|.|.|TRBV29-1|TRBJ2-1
CSVDRTTSNEQFF
TGCAGCGTTGATAGGACTACCAGTAATGAGCAGTTCTTC
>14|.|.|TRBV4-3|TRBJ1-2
CASSQMRLSYGYTF
TGCGCCAGCAGCCAGATGCGACTGAGCTATGGCTACACCTTC
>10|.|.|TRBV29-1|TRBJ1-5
CSAWGQPQHF
TGCAGCGCCTGGGGTCAGCCCCAGCATTTT
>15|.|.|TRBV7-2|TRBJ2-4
CASSQFLGSANIQYF
TGTGCCAGCAGCCAATTTCTGGGGTCTGCAAACATTCAGTACTTC
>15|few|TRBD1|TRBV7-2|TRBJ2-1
CASSTGTGGRNEQFF
TGTGCCAGCAGCACCGGGACAGGGGGCCGGAATGAGCAGTTCTTC
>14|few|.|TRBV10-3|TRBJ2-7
CAISEDRTFYEQYF
TGTGCCATCAGTGAAGACAGGACCTTCTACGAGCAGTACTTC
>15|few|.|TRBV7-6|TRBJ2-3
CASSLAASPAEAQYF
TGTGCCAGCAGCTTAGCGGCTAGTCCGGCGGAGGCGCAGTATTTT
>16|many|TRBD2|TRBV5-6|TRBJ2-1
CASSPQTGLADNEQFF
TGTGCCAGCAGCCCCCAAACTGGGCTAGCGGACAATGAGCAGTTCTTC
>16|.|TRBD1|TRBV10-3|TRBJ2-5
CAISESSQGAQETQYF
TGTGCCATCAGTGAGTCGAGCCAGGGGGCGCAGGAGACCCAGTACTTC
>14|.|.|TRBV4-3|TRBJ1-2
CASSQTMGNYGYTF
TGCGCCAGCAGCCAAACCATGGGCAACTATGGCTACACCTTC